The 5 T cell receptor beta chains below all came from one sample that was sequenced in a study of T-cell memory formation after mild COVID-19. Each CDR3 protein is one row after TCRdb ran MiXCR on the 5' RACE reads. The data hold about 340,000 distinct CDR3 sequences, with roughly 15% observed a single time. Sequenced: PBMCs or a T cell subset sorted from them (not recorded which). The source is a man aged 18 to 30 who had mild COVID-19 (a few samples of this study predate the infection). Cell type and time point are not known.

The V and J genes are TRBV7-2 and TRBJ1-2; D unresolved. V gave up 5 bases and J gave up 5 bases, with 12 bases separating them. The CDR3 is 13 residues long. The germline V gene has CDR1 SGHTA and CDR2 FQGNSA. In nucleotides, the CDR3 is TGTGCCAGCAGCGAGACTTCGGGGTATGGCTACACCTTC. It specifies CASSETSGYGYTF. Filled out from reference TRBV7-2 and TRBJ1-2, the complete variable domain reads GAGVSQSPSNKVTEKGKDVELRCDPISGHTALYWYRQSLGQGLEFLIYFQGNSAPDKSGLPSDRFSAERTGGSVSTLTIQRTQQEDSAVYLCASSETSGYGYTFGSGTRLTVV.

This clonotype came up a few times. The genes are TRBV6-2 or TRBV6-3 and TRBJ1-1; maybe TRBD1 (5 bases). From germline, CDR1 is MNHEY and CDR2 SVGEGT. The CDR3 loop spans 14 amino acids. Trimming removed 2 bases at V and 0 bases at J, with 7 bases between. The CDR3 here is CASSYGAMNTEAFF. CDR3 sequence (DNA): TGTGCCAGCAGTTACGGGGCTATGAACACTGAAGCTTTCTTT.

CDR3 region: CASSLGANTQYF. CDR3 in DNA: TGTGCCAGCAGCTTAGGGGCGAATACGCAGTATTTT. This chain links TRBV7-9 with TRBJ2-3; D is undetermined. The germline V and J ends were trimmed by 1 base and 7 bases, with 6 bases remaining between them. This CDR3 has 12 residues. The germline CDR1 and CDR2 sequences are SEHNR and FQNEAQ (reference sequence).

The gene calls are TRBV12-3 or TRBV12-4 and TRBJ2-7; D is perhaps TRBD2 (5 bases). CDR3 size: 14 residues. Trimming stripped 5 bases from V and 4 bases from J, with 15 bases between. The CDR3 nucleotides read TGTGCCAGCAGTCTCGGGGATGAGGCTTACGAGCAGTACTTC. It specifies CASSLGDEAYEQYF.

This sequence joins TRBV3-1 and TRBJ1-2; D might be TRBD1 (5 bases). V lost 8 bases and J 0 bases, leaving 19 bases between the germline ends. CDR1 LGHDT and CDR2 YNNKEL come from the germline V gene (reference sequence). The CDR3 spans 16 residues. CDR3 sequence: CASARQGVVPNYGYTF. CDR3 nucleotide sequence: TGTGCCAGCGCCCGCCAGGGCGTTGTGCCTAACTATGGCTACACCTTC.